Presented here are 29 T cell receptor beta chains from one specimen sequenced in a study of CD8+CD57+ T cells in acquired aplastic anemia. It was genomic DNA that served as the template for profiling TCR beta VDJ and CDR3. TCRdb reprocessed the reads with MiXCR, giving one entry per CDR3 protein. The sample has about 190,000 distinct CDR3 sequences, around 50% seen once. Source material: sorted CD4+, CD8+, or CD8+CD57+ T cells (not recorded which) from PBMCs. The source of these receptors is a human donor in good health, serving as a control.

This clonotype came up many times. This sequence joins TRBV7-2 and TRBJ1-5, with a possible D match to TRBD1 (6 bases). Germline V gene lookup returns CDR1 SGHTA and CDR2 FQGNSA. Trimming left V 2 bases short and J 5 bases short, with 10 bases between. This CDR3 is built from 14 residues. In DNA, the CDR3 is TGTGCCAGCAGCTTAAGGGGGGAGGATCAGCCCCAGCATTTT. Translation gives CASSLRGEDQPQHF.

Comments on this clonotype: At one end, the junction sequence differs from germline, possibly due to a read error. This chain links TRBV10-2 with TRBJ2-7; D might be TRBD1 (6 bases). The CDR3 sequence is 15 residues long. Germline-derived CDR1 and CDR2 are WSHSY and SAAADI. In nucleotides, the CDR3 is TGCGCCAGCAGTGAGATTGGGCAGGGGTTCCACGAGCAGTGCTTC. It translates to CASSEIGQGFHEQCF.

The chain is built from TRBV25-1 and TRBJ1-2; unclear D gene. The germline V gene has CDR1 MGHDK and CDR2 SYGVNS. The CDR3 extends over 14 amino acids. V lost 3 bases and J 2 bases, leaving 10 bases between the germline ends. The CDR3 region has the DNA TGTGCCAGCAGTGAGCCAGGAGAGAACTATGGCTACACCTTC. Encoded protein: CASSEPGENYGYTF.

Ten or more counts support this clonotype. The chain has TRBV7-2 and TRBJ2-2; D is perhaps TRBD1 (5 bases). V was cut by 1 base and J by 5 bases, with 11 bases left in between. The V gene's germline CDR1 is SGHTA and CDR2 FQGNSA. This CDR3 contains 15 residues. CDR3 bases: TGTGCCAGCAGCTTAGGGGCAGGGATGACCGGGGAGCTGTTTTTT. Protein sequence: CASSLGAGMTGELFF.

This chain links TRBV7-6 with TRBJ2-5; D may be TRBD1 or TRBD2 (5 bases each). The CDR3 covers 14 residues. The V end was cut by 7 bases, the J end by 9 bases, with 21 bases between. In germline, CDR1 is SGHVS, CDR2 FNYEAQ. This chain's CDR3 is CASILVVVGEPQYF. For the CDR3, the DNA is TGTGCCAGCATCCTAGTGGTGGTGGGGGAGCCCCAGTACTTC.

The sample holds many counts of this clonotype. V is TRBV6-2 or TRBV6-3 and J is TRBJ1-1, with 7 bases that match TRBD1. Germline-derived CDR1 and CDR2 are MNHEY and SVGEGT. The CDR3 contains 15 residues. Trimming at V came to 0 bases and at J to 7 bases, leaving 8 bases not matched to a gene. The CDR3 bases are TGTGCCAGCAGTTACTCGTCCCAGGGGGGAAGTGAAGCTTTCTTT. Protein sequence: CASSYSSQGGSEAFF.

This CDR3 is CASSSSLLMNTEAFF. The CDR3 DNA reads as TGCGCCAGCAGCTCCTCACTCCTCATGAACACTGAAGCTTTCTTT. The chain joins TRBV5-1 to TRBJ1-1; no clear D. Germline V gene sequence: CDR1 SGHRS, CDR2 YFSETQ. The CDR3 is 15 residues long. Between the trimmed V and J ends, which lost 3 bases and 0 bases, there was a span of 12 bases.

This CDR3 reads CASSLRGAWGGEQFF. The DNA of the CDR3 is TGTGCCAGCAGCTTACGCGGAGCATGGGGGGGTGAGCAGTTCTTC. The chain carries TRBV7-2 and TRBJ2-1; 7 nucleotides line up with TRBD2. V lost 2 bases and J lost 9; bases outside the gene matches: 10. Germline CDR1 and CDR2: SGHTA and FQGNSA. The CDR3 totals 15 residues.

The chain has TRBV19 and TRBJ2-1; maybe TRBD2 (5 bases). Between the trimmed V and J ends, which lost 2 bases and 4 bases, there was a span of 24 bases. This CDR3 is built from 19 residues. The germline V gene encodes CDR1 LNHDA and CDR2 SQIVND (reference sequence). The CDR3 nucleotides are TGTGCCAGTAGTATAAGTGCCAGCAGCTTAGCGCGTGCGTACAATGAGCAGTTCTTC. It is translated as CASSISASSLARAYNEQFF.

Notes on this clonotype: A much larger clone lies one base from this, so it may be a read error. This chain joins TRBV4-3 and TRBJ2-1; possible D gene TRBD2, 5 bases. The CDR3 is 15 amino acids. V was pared by 3 bases and J by 2 bases, with 11 bases between. Germline V CDR1 and CDR2: LGHNA, YSLEER. This chain's CDR3 is CASSHLSTTYNEQFF. The CDR3 region has the DNA TGCGCCAGCAGCCACCTATCGACTACCTACAATGAGCAGTTCTTC.

This clonotype was seen a single time. The CDR3 protein is CSVDGQGGYEQYF. The CDR3 region has the DNA TGCAGCGTTGATGGCCAAGGGGGCTACGAGCAGTACTTC. The rearrangement uses TRBV29-1 and TRBJ2-7; perhaps TRBD1 as D (6 bases). Trimming took off 3 bases at V and 3 bases at J, with 12 bases between the two ends. Germline V gene data show CDR1 as SQVTM and CDR2 as ANQGSEA. There are 13 residues in the CDR3.

The rearrangement uses TRBV12-3 or TRBV12-4 and TRBJ2-5; a possible D gene is TRBD2 (7 bases). The CDR3 sequence is 13 residues long. V was clipped by 6 bases and J by 4 bases, with 12 bases between them. CDR3 bases: TGTGCCAGCAGCCAAGGGGGGGGAGAGACCCAGTACTTC. Protein: CASSQGGGETQYF.

The chain joins TRBV7-2 to TRBJ1-5; D unclear. CDR3 length equals 13 residues. Per germline, CDR1 SGHTA and CDR2 FQGNSA. Trimming removed 5 bases from V and 7 bases from J, with 12 bases in between. CDR3 protein: CASSSGRAQPQHF. The DNA for the CDR3 is TGTGCCAGCAGCAGTGGACGGGCCCAGCCCCAGCATTTT.

As to this clonotype: The final CDR3 position lacks the conserved phenylalanine or tryptophan, pointing to a likely read error. The DNA is omitted, as the CDR3 cannot be located on it reliably, and the CDR3 follows TCRdb's listing. The rearrangement joins TRBV6-5 to TRBJ1-5; the table's D call TRBD1 went unverified against the DNA. CDR1 and CDR2 from the germline V gene are MNHEY and SVGAGI. From its first to its last residue, the CDR3 has 15 amino acids. The CDR3 region is CASSSRTGGNQPRHL.

The V call is TRBV15, the J call TRBJ1-4; possible D gene TRBD1, 6 bases. The CDR3 sequence is 12 residues long. Germline values: CDR1 LNHNV, CDR2 YYDKDF (reference sequence). Trimming removed 6 bases at V and 10 bases at J, with 12 bases between. The CDR3 DNA reads TGTGCCACCAGTACAGGGTTAGGAAAACTGTTTTTT. This sequence encodes CATSTGLGKLFF. Variable domain in full (rest from reference TRBV15 and TRBJ1-4): DAMVIQNPRYQVTQFGKPVTLSCSQTLNHNVMYWYQQKSSQAPKLLFHYYDKDFNNEADTPDNFQSRRPNTSFCFLDIRSPGLGDTAMYLCATSTGLGKLFFGSGTQLSVL.

This clonotype was seen a few times. A much larger clone lies a single base off, so this may be a read error. The chain combines TRBV3-1 with TRBJ2-7; 7 nucleotides line up with TRBD1. The CDR3 runs 14 residues. Germline CDR1 LGHDT, CDR2 YNNKEL (reference sequence). Trimming cost V 1 base and J 0 bases; bases outside gene matches: 0. CDR3 sequence reads: CASSQGDSSYEQYF. The CDR3 DNA reads as TGTGCCAGCAGCCAAGGGGACAGCTCCTACGAGCAGTACTTC.

The V gene is TRBV7-2, the J gene TRBJ2-7; D unresolved. V lost 6 bases and J 6 bases, leaving 12 bases between the germline ends. CDR1 and CDR2 from the germline V gene are SGHTA and FQGNSA. CDR3 size: 12 residues. The CDR3 DNA reads as TGTGCCAGCAGTCCCGCCATTCGCGAGCAGTACTTC. This gives the protein CASSPAIREQYF.

This clonotype was counted many times. The chain uses TRBV10-1 and TRBJ2-5; 8 positions match TRBD2. Germline loops: CDR1 WNHNN, CDR2 SYGVQD (reference sequence). The CDR3 runs to 15 residues. J was trimmed by 2 bases and V by 2 bases; bases with no gene match: 4. This CDR3 reads CASSERRGGQETQYF. CDR3 DNA: TGCGCCAGCAGTGAGAGGCGCGGGGGGCAAGAGACCCAGTACTTC.

This clonotype was seen at least ten times. The chain carries TRBV24-1 and TRBJ1-2, with 8 bases lining up with TRBD1. Germline V gene sequence: CDR1 KGHDR, CDR2 SFDVKD. Losses at the gene ends were 3 bases for V and 9 bases for J; bases not matched to a gene: 11. The CDR3 is 15 amino acids. The CDR3 DNA follows: TGTGCCACCAGTGATCCCCGGACAGGGATTAGTAGCTACACCTTC. Amino acids: CATSDPRTGISSYTF.

This rearrangement joins TRBV27 to TRBJ2-1, with D possibly matching TRBD2 (7 bases). This CDR3 contains 15 residues. Trimming stripped 2 bases from V and 4 bases from J, with 12 bases between. Germline V CDR1 and CDR2: MNHEY, SMNVEV (reference sequence). The CDR3 sequence is CASSLRGGDYNEQFF. In DNA form, the CDR3 reads TGTGCCAGCAGTTTAAGGGGGGGGGATTACAATGAGCAGTTCTTC.

The rearrangement links TRBV6-2 or TRBV6-3 to TRBJ2-2; no clear D gene. Germline-derived CDR1 and CDR2 are MNHEY and SVGEGT. The CDR3 totals 15 residues. V was cut by 10 bases and J by 1 base, with 16 bases left in between. The CDR3 coding sequence is TGTGCCACCATGACGACCCGCAGGAACACCGGGGAGCTGTTTTTT. This gives the protein CATMTTRRNTGELFF.

The chain has TRBV5-6 and TRBJ1-1; perhaps TRBD1 as D (6 bases). In germline, CDR1 is SGHDT, CDR2 YYEEEE. Deletions cut 1 base from V and 1 base from J, with 11 bases between. The CDR3 runs 15 residues. The CDR3 loop is CASSLRGGENTEAFF. For the CDR3, the DNA is TGTGCCAGCAGCTTGAGAGGGGGAGAGAACACTGAAGCTTTCTTT.

This clonotype was seen at least ten times. V usage is TRBV20-1 and J usage is TRBJ2-7; 8 bases agree with TRBD1. With 6 bases clipped from V and 1 base from J, the junction kept 8 bases outside the gene matches. The CDR3 loop spans 14 amino acids. From germline, CDR1 is DFQATT and CDR2 SNEGSKA (reference sequence). CDR3 in amino acids: CSARGDRQSYEQYF. CDR3 bases: TGCAGTGCACGAGGGGACAGGCAATCCTACGAGCAGTACTTC.

In its sample, this clonotype was seen many times. The rearrangement uses TRBV10-3 and TRBJ2-3; D may be TRBD1 (5 bases). The V end lost 2 bases, the J end lost 0 bases, and 9 bases lay between the germline ends. CDR3 length: 15 amino acids. Per germline, CDR1 ENHRY and CDR2 SYGVKD. CDR3 sequence reads: CAISEGARSTDTQYF. For the CDR3, the DNA is TGTGCCATCAGTGAGGGGGCAAGGAGCACAGATACGCAGTATTTT.

About this clonotype itself: One end of the junction is discordant with germline, which a read error may explain. This rearrangement joins TRBV5-8 to TRBJ1-2; 7 nucleotides agree with TRBD1. From germline, CDR1 is SGHTS and CDR2 YDEGEE. The CDR3 runs to 17 residues. Here the CDR3 reads CASSLLTEGAANYGYTF. The CDR3 nucleotides are TGTGCTAGCAGCTTGCTGACAGAGGGGGCGGCTAACTATGGCTACACCTTC.

The chain employs TRBV28 and TRBJ1-4; tentatively, D is TRBD1 (6 bases). Per germline, CDR1 MDHEN and CDR2 SYDVKM. Trimming stripped 4 bases from V and 9 bases from J, with 12 bases between. The CDR3 runs 13 residues. The CDR3 DNA sequence: TGTGCCAGCAGTTCCGGGACATTAAAAAAACTGTTTTTT. Translated, it gives CASSSGTLKKLFF.

This clonotype was observed once. The chain recombines TRBV19 with TRBJ1-2; 11 bases map to TRBD1. V shed 10 bases, J shed 5 bases, and the junction held 18 bases outside the gene matches. Looked up from germline, CDR1 is LNHDA and CDR2 is SQIVND (reference sequence). The CDR3 is made up of 17 amino acids. The CDR3 is CATSRDRGLPTSYGYTF. The CDR3 nucleotides read TGTGCCACCAGCCGGGACAGGGGGTTGCCGACCTCTTATGGCTACACCTTC.

Worth noting for this clonotype: This may stem from a read error, because a much larger clone lies one nucleotide away. Likely a read error: the CDR3 ends without its conserved phenylalanine or tryptophan. This rearrangement joins TRBV7-2 to TRBJ2-5; TRBD2 aligns across 8 bases. The CDR3 runs 17 residues. Germline CDR1 reads SGHTA; CDR2 reads FQGNSA. Trimming removed 2 bases from V and 4 bases from J; junction bases left unmatched: 12. Written as DNA, the CDR3 is TGTGCCAGCAGCTTACTTAGTAGCGGGGCTTCGGGAGAGACCCAGTACTCC. This gives the protein CASSLLSSGASGETQYS.

This clonotype was seen ten or more times. The rearrangement uses TRBV14 and TRBJ2-2, with TRBD1 as a possible D gene (5 bases). CDR3 length equals 16 residues. V was pared by 0 bases and J by 3 bases, with 11 bases between. Germline V lookup: CDR1 SGHDN, CDR2 FVKESK. Written as DNA, the CDR3 is TGTGCCAGCAGCCAAGAACAGGCCATCGACACCGGGGAGCTGTTTTTT. Translating it yields CASSQEQAIDTGELFF.